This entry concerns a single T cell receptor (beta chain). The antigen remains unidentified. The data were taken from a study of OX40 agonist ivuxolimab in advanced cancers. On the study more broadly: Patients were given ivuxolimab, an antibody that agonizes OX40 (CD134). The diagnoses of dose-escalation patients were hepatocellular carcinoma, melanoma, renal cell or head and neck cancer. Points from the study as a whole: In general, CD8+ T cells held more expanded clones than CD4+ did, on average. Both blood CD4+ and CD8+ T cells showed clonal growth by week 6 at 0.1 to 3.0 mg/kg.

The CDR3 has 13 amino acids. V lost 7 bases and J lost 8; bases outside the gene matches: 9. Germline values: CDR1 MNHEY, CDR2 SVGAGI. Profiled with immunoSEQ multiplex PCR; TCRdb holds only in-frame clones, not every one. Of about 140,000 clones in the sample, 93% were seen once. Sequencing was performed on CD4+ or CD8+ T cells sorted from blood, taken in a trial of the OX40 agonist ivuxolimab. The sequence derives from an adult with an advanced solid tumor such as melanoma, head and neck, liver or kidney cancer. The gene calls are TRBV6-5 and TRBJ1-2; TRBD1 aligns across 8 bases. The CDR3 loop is CASTLQGARGYTF. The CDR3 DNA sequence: TGTGCCAGCACTCTTCAGGGGGCGCGAGGCTACACCTTC.